The 2 T cell receptor beta chains given below trace back to one sample, sequenced in a study of CD8 T cells in ankylosing spondylitis. TCRdb re-called the 5' RACE reads through MiXCR, storing one row per CDR3 protein. The sample consists of around 140,000 distinct CDR3 sequences, about an eighth of them appearing once. Sequencing input: blood, either unsorted or a sorted T cell fraction (not recorded which). Receptors were obtained from a female donor with ankylosing spondylitis or in good health (not recorded which).

The table lists this clonotype with many counts. The chain combines TRBV20-1 with TRBJ2-3, with D possibly matching TRBD2 (5 bases). Germline V gene sequence: CDR1 DFQATT, CDR2 SNEGSKA (reference sequence). This CDR3 is 13 amino acids long. V was cut by 2 bases and J by 6 bases, with 12 bases left in between. The CDR3 is CSARLGGSDTQYF. CDR3 bases: TGCAGTGCTAGACTCGGAGGTTCGGATACGCAGTATTTT.

This clonotype was detected a few times. The V call is TRBV23-1, the J call TRBJ2-5; weak D call: TRBD2 (6 bases). TRBV23-1 counts as an open reading frame of uncertain function. The CDR3 totals 14 residues. The ends were cut back, 0 bases at V and 9 bases at J, with 14 bases in the middle. The CDR3 loop reads CASSQSAGKGAQYF. The DNA of the CDR3 is TGCGCCAGCAGTCAATCGGCGGGGAAAGGGGCCCAGTACTTC.